This TCR beta chain was identified during a study of T cells in Graves' hyperthyroidism and ophthalmopathy. About the study: Blood from the periphery was taken at initial diagnosis, before any treatment.

This clonotype was detected a few times. The antigen is not known. Among the patients, aged 18 to 65, hyperthyroidism was newly diagnosed and had lasted under 2 months. Together with thyroid ultrasound, orbital computed tomography, serum thyroxine and TRAb, clinical symptoms were used for diagnoses. Template material for amplifying TCR beta CDR3 regions consisted of RNA transcripts. With the HTBI primer set, the TCR CDR3 went through a first round of RT-PCR. TCRdb ran MiXCR on the multiplex PCR reads and lists one entry per CDR3 protein. The sample comprises some 500,000 distinct CDR3 sequences, over 13% of which are singletons, and less than 20% rests with the top ten. The study's findings and limits: Most expanded thyroid clonotypes above 0.001 also appeared in blood.

The sequence came from a woman aged 18-29 years with Graves' hyperthyroidism. Sample: blood.

Here the CDR3 reads CASSPRGGQINTDTQYF. In DNA form, the CDR3 reads TGTGCCAGCAGCCCCAGGGGGGGACAGATTAACACAGATACGCAGTATTTT. The chain recombines TRBV11-3 with TRBJ2-3, with D perhaps TRBD1 or TRBD2 (7 bases each). The germline V and J ends were trimmed by 5 bases and 2 bases, with 20 bases remaining between them. This CDR3 is 17 amino acids long. CDR1 and CDR2 (germline): SGHNT, YENEEA.